This T cell receptor beta chain came from a study of cytomegalovirus exposure and HLA in healthy donors. Findings and caveats of the study: Later analysis identified a missense DCLRE1C variant that was linked to TCR beta V- and J-gene trimming. About 87% or about 30% of the time was how often most TCR beta V segments were productive, according to an earlier analysis. Confirmation was obtained in vitro that a few CMV-associated chains are specific for CMV antigens.

Worth noting for this clone: Its specificity is not known.

Per the germline V gene, CDR1 is SGHRS and CDR2 is YFSETQ. CDR3 length: 14 amino acids. J gave up 6 bases and V 3 bases, and 8 bases lay outside the gene matches. Researchers ran the PCR with 60 Vbeta and 13 Jbeta primers. Measured with immunoSEQ multiplex PCR; TCRdb has only the in-frame clones, and not every one. The sample includes 100,000 to 150,000 clones. The receptor comes from a man between 18 and 29 years old in good health and CMV-seronegative. The chain recombines TRBV5-1 with TRBJ2-7, with 8 bases fitting TRBD1. Sequenced sample: PBMCs. CDR3 residues: CASSSFRTGREQYF. CDR3 sequence (DNA): TGCGCCAGCAGCTCTTTCAGGACAGGGCGCGAGCAGTACTTC.